The present entry profiles one T cell receptor (beta chain) with its context. Its antigen remains undetermined. The junction departs from germline at one end; a sequencing error may be responsible. The sample originates from a study of T cells in Graves' hyperthyroidism and ophthalmopathy (dated by TCRdb to between 2018 and 2021). Notes on the research overall: Peripheral blood samples were taken at the time of initial diagnosis, prior to any treatment. To identify TCR V-J signatures that set the groups apart, the researchers used a discovery cohort of approximately 98 patients, made up of fewer than 50 with Graves' ophthalmopathy and 55 to 65 with stable Graves' hyperthyroidism. Prospective prediction of ophthalmopathy was tested in an independent validation cohort consisting of about 19 hyperthyroidism patients and around 16 patients who later progressed to ophthalmopathy. The approximately 97 discovery patients were randomly divided into training and test sets at a 7:3 ratio. Thyroid tissue and blood T-cell repertoires from about six Graves' hyperthyroidism patients were also compared in the study. Following sampling, methimazole starting at 30 mg daily was given to hyperthyroidism patients, and high-dose intravenous methylprednisolone was given to ophthalmopathy patients. TCR Vbeta CDR3 sequencing of 130 to 150 peripheral blood samples (over 40 ophthalmopathy, about 80 hyperthyroidism and some 17 progressor patients) is reported in the paper.

Graves' hyperthyroidism was defined as stable when no progression to ophthalmopathy occurred over 18 months of follow-up. The hyperthyroidism patients were between 18 and 65 years old and newly diagnosed, with a disease duration of less than 2 months. The study excluded patients with uncontrolled infections, other autoimmune diseases, pregnancy or lactation. Diagnoses were based on clinical symptoms, serum thyroxine and TRAb, thyroid ultrasound and orbital computed tomography. Ficoll-Paque density gradient centrifugation was used to isolate PBMCs from approximately 11 ml of fresh peripheral blood. Total RNA was extracted using Trizol reagent, and RNA quality was assessed on an Agilent 2100 Bioanalyzer. Amplification of TCR beta CDR3 regions was carried out from RNA transcripts. The TCR CDR3 was subjected to a first round of RT-PCR using the HTBI primer set and the Qiagen OneStep RT-PCR kit. Libraries were constructed in a second round of multiplex PCR, after which size selection and purification were performed. Sequencing of the libraries was done on an Illumina HiSeq2000 using paired-end 100 bp reads. Per the source publication's procedure: SOAPnuke was used to process the raw data, with reads discarded if the reads contained adapters or uncalled bases, had a mean Phred below 15, or lacked an exact constant-primer or identifier match. COPE v1.2.5 was used to merge the high-quality paired reads, and each unique nucleotide sequence was defined as a clonotype. MiTCR v1.1 was used to align the clonotypes against IMGT TRBV, TRBD and TRBJ reference segments. Analysis was restricted to V-J combinations with a frequency above 0.0001, which covered roughly 99% of repertoires. A TCS score was defined as the ratio of F50 (clonal expansion) to E x V (chaos), with BLOSUM62-based TCRdist applied between CDR3 peptides within each V-J. Welch's t-statistics and random forest reduced approximately 520 V-J features to around 14, which were used in a naive Bayes classifier (R e1071). TCRdb trimmed public reads at Q25 via fastp, called clones via MiXCR and kept in-frame beta chains. Every CDR3 protein is listed once, alongside the most common genes and DNA of its rows. Clone size and V and J calls follow TCRdb, not the original study. This sample has some 440,000 distinct CDR3 sequences in its table, and about a sixth of those were observed once. The top ten clonotypes cover 11% to 15% of the sample.

Points the paper makes about the study in general: No statistical method was used to fix the sample size in advance, and group allocation was not hidden from the investigators. During validation, the model predicted progression to ophthalmopathy a median of approximately 6.5 months ahead of onset, with almost 71% sensitivity and around 73% specificity. A model built on a 13 V-J signature distinguished ophthalmopathy from stable hyperthyroidism, reaching 85% to 90% sensitivity and 81.08% specificity in cross-validation and 80%/75% in testing. Most expanded thyroid clonotypes (frequency above 0.001) were also detected in blood, a finding suggesting that blood repertoires may reflect thyroid immune responses.

The germline V gene (reference sequence) yields PRHDT for CDR1 and FYEKMQ for CDR2. The CDR3 runs 17 residues from the cysteine to the phenylalanine. Just the 51-base CDR3 DNA is kept, in frame starting at base 1. The rearranged segments are TRBV13 and TRBJ2-2; the D gene is perhaps TRBD1 or TRBD2, each of them matching over 5 bases. The sample comprised blood. This receptor was taken from a woman between 18 and 30 years old with Graves' hyperthyroidism. The nucleotides read TGTGCCAGCAGCTTAGCGGGGCACACCGGGAACACCGGGGAGCTGCTTTTT. It translates as CASSLAGHTGNTGELLF.